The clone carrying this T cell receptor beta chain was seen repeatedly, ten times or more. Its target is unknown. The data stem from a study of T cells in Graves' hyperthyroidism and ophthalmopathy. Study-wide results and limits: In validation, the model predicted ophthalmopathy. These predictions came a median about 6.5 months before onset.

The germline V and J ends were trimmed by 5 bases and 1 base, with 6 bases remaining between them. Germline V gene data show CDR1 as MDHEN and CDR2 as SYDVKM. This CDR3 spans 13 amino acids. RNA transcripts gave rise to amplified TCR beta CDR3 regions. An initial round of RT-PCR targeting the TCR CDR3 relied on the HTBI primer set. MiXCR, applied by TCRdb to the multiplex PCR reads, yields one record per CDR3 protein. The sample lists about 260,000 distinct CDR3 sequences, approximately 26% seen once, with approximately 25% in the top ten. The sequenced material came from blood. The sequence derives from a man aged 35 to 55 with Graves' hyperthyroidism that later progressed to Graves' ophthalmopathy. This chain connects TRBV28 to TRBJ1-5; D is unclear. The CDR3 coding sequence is TGTGCCAGCAGTCTAACCAGCAATCAGCCCCAGCATTTT. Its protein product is CASSLTSNQPQHF. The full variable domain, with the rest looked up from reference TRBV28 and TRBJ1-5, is DVKVTQSSRYLVKRTGEKVFLECVQDMDHENMFWYRQDPGLGLRLIYFSYDVKMKEKGDIPEGYSVSREKKERFSLILESASTNQTSMYLCASSLTSNQPQHFGDGTRLSIL.